This is a list of T cell receptor beta chains from one sample in a study of T-cell reconstitution after alpha-beta-depleted transplantation in children. TCRdb re-called the PCR reads with MiXCR, one entry per CDR3 protein. The sample yields roughly 350,000 distinct CDR3 sequences, 16% seen once. The starting material was PBMCs, mostly from graft donor cells, obtained 360 days after TCRalphabeta/CD19-depleted stem cell transplant. Receptor source: a male patient aged 2-15 years who had a stem cell transplant for acute lymphoblastic leukemia, so the T cells may come from the graft donor. Both conserved end residues are part of each CDR3. A D gene is named only where the DNA matches it firmly. Rows give clone size only sometimes, using once, few, many, or a class for an expanded clone.

j_call d_call clone_size v_call cdr3_nt cdr3_aa
TRBJ1-2 . few TRBV28 TGTGCCAGCAGTTCGGCAGCTAACTATGGCTACACCTTC CASSSAANYGYTF
TRBJ2-1 . . TRBV9 TGTGCCAGCAGCGTAGGGCCACACCAAGCTGACAATGAGCAGTTCTTC CASSVGPHQADNEQFF
TRBJ2-7 . few TRBV29-1 TGCAGCGTTGTCACCAGCGCTGCCTACGAGCAGTACTTC CSVVTSAAYEQYF
TRBJ2-3 . few TRBV28 TGTGCCAGCAGTCCCCGGGACACCAGCACAGATACGCAGTATTTT CASSPRDTSTDTQYF
TRBJ2-3 TRBD2 . TRBV12-3/TRBV12-4 TGTGCCATCAGTTTAGAGGGACTAGCGGGAATTACCACAGATACGCAGTATTTT CAISLEGLAGITTDTQYF
TRBJ2-1 . many TRBV20-1 TGCAGTGCTAGATCCCGTACTATCTATGAGCAGTTCTTC CSARSRTIYEQFF
TRBJ2-2 . . TRBV6-1 TGTGCCAGCAAGACTCTAGATGCACCGAACACCGGGGAGCTGTTTTTT CASKTLDAPNTGELFF
TRBJ2-4 TRBD1 few TRBV27 TGTGCCAGCAAACAAGGACAGGGGTGGAACATTCAGTACTTC CASKQGQGWNIQYF
TRBJ2-7 TRBD2 many TRBV6-2/TRBV6-3 TGTGCCAGCAGAGATCCGGGACTAGGATACGAGCAGTACTTC CASRDPGLGYEQYF
TRBJ1-4 . few TRBV5-1 TGCGCCAGCGGACTCGGGACGGTAGCTGAAAAACTGTTTTTT CASGLGTVAEKLFF
TRBJ2-3 . . TRBV10-3 TGTGCCATCGCGGCGGGAAGGTCAGATACGCAGTATTTT CAIAAGRSDTQYF
TRBJ2-1 TRBD2 few TRBV14 TGTGCCAGCAGCCCCATGTATCCGGGACTAGCGGGAGGGCCCGATGAGCAGTTCTTC CASSPMYPGLAGGPDEQFF
TRBJ2-5 . . TRBV7-9 TGTGCCAGCAGCTCCCAGGTGTACCAAGAGACCCAGTACTTC CASSSQVYQETQYF
TRBJ2-1 TRBD1 . TRBV2 TGTGCCAGCAGATACCACAGGGGAGAGGGCAATGAGCAGTTCTTC CASRYHRGEGNEQFF
TRBJ1-2 . few TRBV4-2 TGTGCCAGCAGCCAAGGACTACAGGGTCAATATGGCTACACCTTC CASSQGLQGQYGYTF
TRBJ2-7 TRBD1 few TRBV4-1 TGCGCCAGTTCATGGGGGACAGGGACCTACGAGCAGTACTTC CASSWGTGTYEQYF
TRBJ2-7 TRBD2 few TRBV28 TGTGCCAGCAGTTTCGGCGGGAGCCTCACCTACGAGCAGTACTTC CASSFGGSLTYEQYF
TRBJ2-7 . few TRBV4-1 TGCGCCAGCAGCCAACTCCCCGGAGGGTTCAACGAGCAGTACTTC CASSQLPGGFNEQYF
TRBJ1-1 . . TRBV19 TGTGCCAGTAGTTTTTCTGGGGGGAACACTGAAGCTTTCTTT CASSFSGGNTEAFF
TRBJ2-3 . few TRBV24-1 TGTGCCACCAGTGATAGGCATACGCAGTATTTT CATSDRHTQYF
TRBJ1-4 TRBD1 once TRBV2 TGTGCCAGCAGAGAGCAAGGGGGCGCGACGGAAAAACTGTTTTTT CASREQGGATEKLFF
TRBJ2-1 . few TRBV7-8 TGTGCCAGCAGCTTACTTGACAATGAGCAGTTCTTC CASSLLDNEQFF
TRBJ2-1 . . TRBV4-1 TGCGCCAGCAGCCAAGAACCCGCAACGAGAGAGCAGTTCTTC CASSQEPATREQFF
TRBJ2-7 . few TRBV14 TGTGCCAGCAGCCCCTTTCCCGGGTTGGAGAACCTGGACGAGCAGTACTTC CASSPFPGLENLDEQYF
TRBJ1-2 . . TRBV28 TGTGCCAGCACCCCCGGGGGGAAAGGCTATGGCTACACCTTC CASTPGGKGYGYTF
TRBJ1-2 . many TRBV7-2 TGTGCCAGCAGCTTAGGGGGGGCGGGCAGGTCTAACTATGGCTACACCTTC CASSLGGAGRSNYGYTF
TRBJ2-3 TRBD2 . TRBV15 TGTGCCACGGCGACTGAGCGGGACAGCACAGATACGCAGTATTTT CATATERDSTDTQYF
TRBJ1-1 . few TRBV20-1 TGCAGTGCTCTTAAAACGACGGGCGTTGAAGCTTTCTTT CSALKTTGVEAFF
TRBJ2-3 . few TRBV7-2 TGTGCCAGCAGCTTAGCGGGGAGAGATACGCAGTATTTT CASSLAGRDTQYF
TRBJ1-6 . . TRBV27 TGTGCCAGCAGTTTCGCAGGGCCTAATTCACCCCTCCACTTT CASSFAGPNSPLHF
TRBJ1-2 . . TRBV6-2/TRBV6-3 TGTGCCAGCAGTTACTACGGGGTGAACTATGGCTACACCTTC CASSYYGVNYGYTF
TRBJ1-1 . few TRBV7-9 TGTGCCAGCAGCCCCCGGAAGACGGGAATGAACACTGAAGCTTTCTTT CASSPRKTGMNTEAFF
TRBJ2-7 . many TRBV5-1 TGCGCCAGCAGCGCACTAACAGGGAAATACGAGCAGTACTTC CASSALTGKYEQYF
TRBJ1-5 . few TRBV6-2/TRBV6-3 TGTGCCAGCAGACACCACAAAGCGGGTAGCAATCAGCCCCAGCATTTT CASRHHKAGSNQPQHF
TRBJ2-7 . few TRBV20-1 TGCAGTGCCATCCTGACCGGGAACGTCTACGAGCAGTACTTC CSAILTGNVYEQYF
TRBJ2-5 . . TRBV12-3/TRBV12-4 TGTGCCAGCAGTTGGATCAAACTACAGTTTGATGGGGAGACCCAGTACTTC CASSWIKLQFDGETQYF
TRBJ1-6 . . TRBV5-1 TGCGCCAGCAGCTTGGGAAGGAATTCACCCCTCCACTTT CASSLGRNSPLHF
TRBJ1-1 . . TRBV4-2 TGTGCCAGCGTAGGCCCCCGGGGCACTGAAGCTTTCTTT CASVGPRGTEAFF
TRBJ2-7 TRBD2 . TRBV10-3 TGTGCCATCAGCCGGACTAGCGGGAGGGCCGGCGAGCAGTACTTC CAISRTSGRAGEQYF
TRBJ2-5 . . TRBV10-3 TGTGCCATCAGTGAGATCGGGACCCCCTGGTCCCAAGAGACCCAGTACTTC CAISEIGTPWSQETQYF
TRBJ2-5 . . TRBV5-1 TGCGCCAGCAGCTTGGGCCTAGAGAAAGAGACCCAGTACTTC CASSLGLEKETQYF